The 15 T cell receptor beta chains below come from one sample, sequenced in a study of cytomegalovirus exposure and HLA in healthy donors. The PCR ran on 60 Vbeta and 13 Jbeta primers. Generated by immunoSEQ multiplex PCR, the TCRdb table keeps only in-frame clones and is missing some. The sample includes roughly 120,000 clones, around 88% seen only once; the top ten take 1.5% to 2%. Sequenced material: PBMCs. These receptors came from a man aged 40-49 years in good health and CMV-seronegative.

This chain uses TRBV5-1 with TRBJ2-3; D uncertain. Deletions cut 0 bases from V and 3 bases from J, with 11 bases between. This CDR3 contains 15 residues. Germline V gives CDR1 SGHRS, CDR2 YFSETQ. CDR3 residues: CASSLVGSTTDTQYF. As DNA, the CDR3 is TGCGCCAGCAGCTTGGTGGGCAGCACGACAGATACGCAGTATTTT.

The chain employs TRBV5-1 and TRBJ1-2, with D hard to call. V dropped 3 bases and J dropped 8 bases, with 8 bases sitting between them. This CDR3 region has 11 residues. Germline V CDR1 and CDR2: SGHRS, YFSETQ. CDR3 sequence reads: CASSWSGGYTF. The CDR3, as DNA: TGCGCCAGCAGCTGGTCGGGAGGCTACACCTTC. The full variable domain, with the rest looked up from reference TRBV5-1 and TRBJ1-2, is KAGVTQTPRYLIKTRGQQVTLSCSPISGHRSVSWYQQTPGQGLQFLFEYFSETQRNKGNFPGRFSGRQFSNSRSEMNVSTLELGDSALYLCASSWSGGYTFGSGTRLTVV.

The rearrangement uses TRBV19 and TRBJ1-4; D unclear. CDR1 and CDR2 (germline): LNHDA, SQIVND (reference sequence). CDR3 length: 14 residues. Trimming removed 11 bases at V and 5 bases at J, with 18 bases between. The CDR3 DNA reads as TGTGCCTCCCTCAGGACTGGAGAGAATGAAAAACTGTTTTTT. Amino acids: CASLRTGENEKLFF.

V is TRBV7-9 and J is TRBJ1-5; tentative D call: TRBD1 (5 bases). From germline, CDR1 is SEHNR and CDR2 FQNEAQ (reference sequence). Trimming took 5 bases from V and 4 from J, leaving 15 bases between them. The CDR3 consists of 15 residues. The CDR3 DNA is TGTGCCAGCAGCCCGTATGGGGGGATAAATCAGCCCCAGCATTTT. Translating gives CASSPYGGINQPQHF.

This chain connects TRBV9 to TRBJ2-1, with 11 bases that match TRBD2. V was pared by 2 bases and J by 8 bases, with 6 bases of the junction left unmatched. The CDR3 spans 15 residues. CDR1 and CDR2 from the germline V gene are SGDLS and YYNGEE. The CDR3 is CASSVLGLAVHEQFF. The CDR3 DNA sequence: TGTGCCAGCAGCGTGTTGGGACTAGCGGTCCATGAGCAGTTCTTC.

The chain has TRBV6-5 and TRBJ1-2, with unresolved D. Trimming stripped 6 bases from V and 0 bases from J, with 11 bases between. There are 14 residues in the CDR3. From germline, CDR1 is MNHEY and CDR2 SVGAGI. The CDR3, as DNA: TGTGCCAGCAGCCTACTCGGGGCTAACTATGGCTACACCTTC. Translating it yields CASSLLGANYGYTF.

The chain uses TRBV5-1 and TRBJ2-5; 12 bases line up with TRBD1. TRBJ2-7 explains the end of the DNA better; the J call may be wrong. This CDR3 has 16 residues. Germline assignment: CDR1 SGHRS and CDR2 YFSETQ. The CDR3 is CASSLGDRGRNYEQYF. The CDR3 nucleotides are TGCGCCAGCAGCTTGGGGGACAGGGGGCGAAACTACGAGCAGTACTTC.

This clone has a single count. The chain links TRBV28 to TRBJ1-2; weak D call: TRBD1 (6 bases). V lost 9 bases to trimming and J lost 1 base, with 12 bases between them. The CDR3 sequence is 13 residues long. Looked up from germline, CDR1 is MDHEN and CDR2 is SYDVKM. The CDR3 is CASTRGGNYGYTF. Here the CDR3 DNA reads TGTGCCAGTACGAGGGGGGGTAACTATGGCTACACCTTC.

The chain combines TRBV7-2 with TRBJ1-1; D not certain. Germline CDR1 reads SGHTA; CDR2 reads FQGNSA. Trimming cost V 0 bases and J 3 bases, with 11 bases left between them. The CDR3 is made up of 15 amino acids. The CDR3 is CASSLAGKVDTEAFF. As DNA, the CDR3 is TGTGCCAGCAGCTTAGCCGGGAAGGTGGACACTGAAGCTTTCTTT.

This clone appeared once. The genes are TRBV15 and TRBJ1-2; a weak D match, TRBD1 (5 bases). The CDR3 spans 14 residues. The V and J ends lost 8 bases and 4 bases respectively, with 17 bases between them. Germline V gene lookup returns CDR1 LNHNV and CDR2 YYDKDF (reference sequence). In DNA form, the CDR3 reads TGTGCCACCTCGGGAGGGACGAGGGGCTATGGCTACACCTTC. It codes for CATSGGTRGYGYTF.

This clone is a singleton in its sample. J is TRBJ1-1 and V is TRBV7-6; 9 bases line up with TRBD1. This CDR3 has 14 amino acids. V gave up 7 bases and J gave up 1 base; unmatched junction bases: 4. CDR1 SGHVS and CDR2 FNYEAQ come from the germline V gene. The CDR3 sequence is CASTTGQGNTEAFF. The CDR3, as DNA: TGTGCCAGCACCACGGGACAGGGGAACACTGAAGCTTTCTTT. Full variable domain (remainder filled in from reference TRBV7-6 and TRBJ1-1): GAGVSQSPRYKVTKRGQDVALRCDPISGHVSLYWYRQALGQGPEFLTYFNYEAQQDKSGLPNDRFSAERPEGSISTLTIQRTEQRDSAMYRCASTTGQGNTEAFFGQGTRLTVV.

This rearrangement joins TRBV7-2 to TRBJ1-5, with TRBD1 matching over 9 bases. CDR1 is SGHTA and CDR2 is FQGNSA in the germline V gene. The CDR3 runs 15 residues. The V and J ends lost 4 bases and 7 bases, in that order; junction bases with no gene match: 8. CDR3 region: CASSSHRGLMQPQHF. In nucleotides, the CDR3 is TGTGCCAGCAGCTCTCACAGGGGGCTGATGCAGCCCCAGCATTTT.

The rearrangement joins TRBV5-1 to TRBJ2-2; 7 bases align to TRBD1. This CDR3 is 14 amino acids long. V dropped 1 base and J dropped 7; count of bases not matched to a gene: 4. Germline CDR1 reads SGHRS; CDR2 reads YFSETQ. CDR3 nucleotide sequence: TGCGCCAGCAGCTTGTACAGGGGCGGCGGGGAGCTGTTTTTT. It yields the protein CASSLYRGGGELFF.

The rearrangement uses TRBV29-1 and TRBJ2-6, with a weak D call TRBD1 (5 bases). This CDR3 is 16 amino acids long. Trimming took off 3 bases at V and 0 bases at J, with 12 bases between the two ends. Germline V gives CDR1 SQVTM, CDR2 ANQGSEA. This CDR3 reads CSVEHRISSGANVLTF. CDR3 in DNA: TGCAGCGTTGAGCACAGGATAAGCTCTGGGGCCAACGTCCTGACTTTC.

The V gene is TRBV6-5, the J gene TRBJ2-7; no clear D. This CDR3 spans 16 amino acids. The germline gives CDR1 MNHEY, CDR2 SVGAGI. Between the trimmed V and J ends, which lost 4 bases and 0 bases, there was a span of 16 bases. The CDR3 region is CASSSLIDSISYEQYF. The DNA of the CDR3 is TGTGCCAGCAGTTCCTTAATAGACTCGATCTCCTACGAGCAGTACTTC.